The present TCR beta chain was sequenced within a study of metastatic and nonmetastatic thyroid tumors. This clone was observed at least ten times. Its antigen is currently unknown. Thyroid surgery was performed in patients who had received no treatment beforehand. Germline values: CDR1 LGHDT, CDR2 YNNKEL (reference sequence). Trimming took off 8 bases at V and 1 base at J, with 18 bases between the two ends. This CDR3 spans 16 amino acids. MiXCR was used by TCRdb to re-call the PCR reads. The table includes tens of thousands of clones, 20% detected once. Study observations and caveats: When malignant thyroid tumors were compared with benign nodules, TCR beta diversity was reportedly significantly higher in the malignant tumors. This held in both blood and tumor samples.

V and J are TRBV3-1 and TRBJ1-3, with D possibly being TRBD1 (5 bases). This TCR derives from a female donor with papillary thyroid cancer or a benign thyroid nodule (not recorded which). Some clones in this sample may be carry-over from other donors' samples. The sequenced material came from blood. This CDR3 is CASGGLWGVSGNTIYF. In nucleotides, the CDR3 is TGTGCCAGCGGGGGTCTGTGGGGGGTATCTGGAAACACCATATATTTT.